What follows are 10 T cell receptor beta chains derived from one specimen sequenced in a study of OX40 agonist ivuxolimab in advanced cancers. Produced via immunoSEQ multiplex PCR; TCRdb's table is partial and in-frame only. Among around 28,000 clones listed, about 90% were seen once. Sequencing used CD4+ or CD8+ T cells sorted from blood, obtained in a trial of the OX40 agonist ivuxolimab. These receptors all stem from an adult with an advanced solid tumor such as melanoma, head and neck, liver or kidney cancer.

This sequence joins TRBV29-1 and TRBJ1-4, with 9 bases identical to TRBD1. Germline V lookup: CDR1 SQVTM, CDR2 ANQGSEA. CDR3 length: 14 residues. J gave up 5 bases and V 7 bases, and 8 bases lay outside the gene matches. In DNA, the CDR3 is TGCAGCGCCGAAGCCGGGACAGGGAATGAAAAACTGTTTTTT. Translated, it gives CSAEAGTGNEKLFF. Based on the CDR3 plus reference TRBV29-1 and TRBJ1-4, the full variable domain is SAVISQKPSRDICQRGTSLTIQCQVDSQVTMMFWYRQQPGQSLTLIATANQGSEATYESGFVIDKFPISRPNLTFSTLTVSNMSPEDSSIYLCSAEAGTGNEKLFFGSGTQLSVL.

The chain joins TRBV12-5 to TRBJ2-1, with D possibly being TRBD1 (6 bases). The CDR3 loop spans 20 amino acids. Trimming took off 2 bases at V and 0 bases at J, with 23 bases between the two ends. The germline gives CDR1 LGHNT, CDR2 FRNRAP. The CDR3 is CASGLSKGSFQGSSYNEQFF. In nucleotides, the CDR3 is TGTGCTAGTGGTTTGTCCAAAGGGAGCTTTCAGGGGAGCTCCTACAATGAGCAGTTCTTC.

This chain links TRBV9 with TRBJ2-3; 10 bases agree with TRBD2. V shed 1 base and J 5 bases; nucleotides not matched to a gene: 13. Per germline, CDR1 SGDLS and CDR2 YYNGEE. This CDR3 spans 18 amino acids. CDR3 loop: CASSVRPSGSAVQDTQYF. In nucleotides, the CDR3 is TGTGCCAGCAGCGTAAGGCCTAGCGGGAGTGCGGTACAAGATACGCAGTATTTT.

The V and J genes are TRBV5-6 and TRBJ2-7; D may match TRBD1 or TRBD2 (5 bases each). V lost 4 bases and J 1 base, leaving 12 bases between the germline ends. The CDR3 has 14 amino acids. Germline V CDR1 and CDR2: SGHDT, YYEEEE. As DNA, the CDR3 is TGTGCCAGCAGCCCGGGGTGGGGGTCCTACGAGCAGTACTTC. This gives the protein CASSPGWGSYEQYF.

The CDR3 region has the DNA TGTGCCAGCAGCGGCAGGGGGCGGGAAGATACGCAGTATTTT. Amino acid sequence: CASSGRGREDTQYF. This chain connects TRBV7-6 to TRBJ2-3, with TRBD1 matching 8 bases. V gave up 5 bases and J gave up 5 bases; unmatched junction bases: 6. The CDR3 extends over 14 amino acids. CDR1 and CDR2 (germline): SGHVS, FNYEAQ.

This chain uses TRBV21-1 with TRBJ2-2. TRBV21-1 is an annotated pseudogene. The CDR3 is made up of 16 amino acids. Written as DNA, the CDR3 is TGTGCCAGCTCCGGGGCTATCAGCACGAACACCGGGGAGCTGTTTTTT. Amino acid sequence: CASSGAISTNTGELFF.

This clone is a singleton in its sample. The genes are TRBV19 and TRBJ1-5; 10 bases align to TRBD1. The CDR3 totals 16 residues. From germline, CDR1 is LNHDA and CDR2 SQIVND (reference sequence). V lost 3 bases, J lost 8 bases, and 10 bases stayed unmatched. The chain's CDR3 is CASSIPGQGFGEPQHF. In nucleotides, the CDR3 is TGTGCCAGTAGTATCCCGGGACAGGGGTTTGGAGAGCCCCAGCATTTT.

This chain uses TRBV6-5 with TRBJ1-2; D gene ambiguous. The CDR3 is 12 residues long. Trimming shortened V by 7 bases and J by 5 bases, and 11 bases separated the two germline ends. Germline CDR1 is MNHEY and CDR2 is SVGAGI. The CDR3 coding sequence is TGTGCCAGCAACTCCGCGGGGTATGGCTACACCTTC. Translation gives CASNSAGYGYTF.

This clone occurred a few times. DNA of the CDR3: TGTGCCAGCAGCTTAGTCGCCGGATCCTACGAGCAGTACTTC. Translating gives CASSLVAGSYEQYF. V gene TRBV11-1 combines with J gene TRBJ2-7; D remains ambiguous. In germline, CDR1 is SGHAT, CDR2 FQDESV (reference sequence). The CDR3 is made up of 14 amino acids. V was shortened by 1 base and J by 1 base, with 8 bases between the two germline ends.

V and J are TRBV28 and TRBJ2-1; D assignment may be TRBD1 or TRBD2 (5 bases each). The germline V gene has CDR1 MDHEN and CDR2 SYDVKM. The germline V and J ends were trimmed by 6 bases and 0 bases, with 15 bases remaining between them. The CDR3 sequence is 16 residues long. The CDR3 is CASSAGAGSSYNEQFF. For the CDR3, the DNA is TGTGCCAGCAGCGCCGGGGCTGGGAGCTCCTACAATGAGCAGTTCTTC.